The T cell receptor (beta chain) under discussion was sequenced for a study of tumor-infiltrating lymphocytes in primary liver carcinoma. Study details: Patients, male and female, were 30 to 69 years old. Sample counts of productive TCRbeta reads spanned roughly 3.65 to 8 million; these counts were similar across tissue types.

CDR3 length: 15 amino acids. Germline CDR1 SGHAT, CDR2 FQNNGV. Researchers generated TCR beta cDNA from 500 to 600 ng of total RNA, relying on a constant-region primer. Three nested multiplex PCR rounds of slightly modified ARM-PCR generated TCR beta libraries. Primers for the first two PCR rounds were TRBV1-TRBV30 forward primers and a C-beta reverse primer (roughly 9 cycles per round). TCRdb re-analysed the multiplex PCR reads in MiXCR, keeping a single row per CDR3 protein. Seen here are roughly 80,000 distinct CDR3 sequences, 69% observed once, and the top ten hold 26%. For this clonotype: An end of the junction differs from the germline gene, which may be a read error.

Unsorted bulk tissue, about 19-30 mg of it, served as the source for co-extraction of RNA and DNA. The chain links TRBV11-2 to TRBJ2-7, with 9 bases matching TRBD1. The sample taken for sequencing was tumor-adjacent normal liver tissue. The sequence came from a man aged 40-49 years with primary liver carcinoma and hepatitis B virus infection. DNA for the CDR3: TGTGCCAACAGCCCCAGAACAGGGGGCTTCTACGAGCAGTACTTC. This translates into CANSPRTGGFYEQYF.